The rows below give T cell receptor beta chains drawn from one sample of a study of blood T cells in healthy people across ages. Using its own MiXCR run on the 5' RACE reads, TCRdb lists one record per CDR3 protein. Among over 700,000 distinct CDR3 sequences, less than 70% were seen once, and the ten largest hold approximately 41%. The sequencing input was blood. These receptors were obtained from a man older than 75 in good health. CDR3s include the opening cysteine and the closing phenylalanine or tryptophan. The D gene is left open where the match is weak. Rows may omit the clone size; those that give it use once, few, many or a size class.

v_gene,j_gene,d_gene,abundance,CDR3aa,CDR3nt
TRBV3-1,TRBJ2-7,.,.,CASRGQRYEQYF,TGTGCCAGCAGGGGGCAACGGTACGAGCAGTACTTC
TRBV29-1,TRBJ2-3,.,.,CSVGAGTDTQYF,TGCAGCGTAGGGGCGGGCACAGATACGCAGTATTTT
TRBV5-1,TRBJ2-3,.,.,CASTQGGVGDTQYF,TGCGCCAGCACCCAAGGGGGAGTAGGAGATACGCAGTATTTT
TRBV28,TRBJ2-7,.,.,CASRARGQNYEQYF,TGTGCCAGCAGGGCCCGTGGGCAGAACTACGAGCAGTACTTC
TRBV6-5,TRBJ2-3,.,.,CASSYGLYPDTQYF,TGTGCCAGCAGTTACGGTCTCTATCCAGATACGCAGTATTTT
TRBV29-1,TRBJ2-7,.,.,CSVVARAPYEQYF,TGCAGCGTTGTCGCCCGCGCCCCCTACGAGCAGTACTTC
TRBV4-1,TRBJ2-4,.,.,CASSHSPLRGVAKNIQYF,TGCGCCAGCAGCCACTCACCGCTCCGGGGCGTCGCCAAAAACATTCAGTACTTC
TRBV6-1,TRBJ2-1,TRBD2,once,CASSVAGGDDEQFF,TGTGCCAGCAGTGTGGCGGGAGGGGACGATGAGCAGTTCTTC
TRBV6-2/TRBV6-3,TRBJ1-1,.,few,CASSDRSAAEAFF,TGTGCCAGCAGTGACCGGTCTGCGGCTGAAGCTTTCTTT
TRBV20-1,TRBJ2-5,.,.,CSVELGETQYF,TGCAGTGTGGAGTTAGGAGAGACCCAGTACTTC
TRBV6-5,TRBJ2-1,.,.,CASSLGLFNEQLF,TGTGCCAGCAGTCTAGGTCTCTTCAATGAGCAGTTATTC